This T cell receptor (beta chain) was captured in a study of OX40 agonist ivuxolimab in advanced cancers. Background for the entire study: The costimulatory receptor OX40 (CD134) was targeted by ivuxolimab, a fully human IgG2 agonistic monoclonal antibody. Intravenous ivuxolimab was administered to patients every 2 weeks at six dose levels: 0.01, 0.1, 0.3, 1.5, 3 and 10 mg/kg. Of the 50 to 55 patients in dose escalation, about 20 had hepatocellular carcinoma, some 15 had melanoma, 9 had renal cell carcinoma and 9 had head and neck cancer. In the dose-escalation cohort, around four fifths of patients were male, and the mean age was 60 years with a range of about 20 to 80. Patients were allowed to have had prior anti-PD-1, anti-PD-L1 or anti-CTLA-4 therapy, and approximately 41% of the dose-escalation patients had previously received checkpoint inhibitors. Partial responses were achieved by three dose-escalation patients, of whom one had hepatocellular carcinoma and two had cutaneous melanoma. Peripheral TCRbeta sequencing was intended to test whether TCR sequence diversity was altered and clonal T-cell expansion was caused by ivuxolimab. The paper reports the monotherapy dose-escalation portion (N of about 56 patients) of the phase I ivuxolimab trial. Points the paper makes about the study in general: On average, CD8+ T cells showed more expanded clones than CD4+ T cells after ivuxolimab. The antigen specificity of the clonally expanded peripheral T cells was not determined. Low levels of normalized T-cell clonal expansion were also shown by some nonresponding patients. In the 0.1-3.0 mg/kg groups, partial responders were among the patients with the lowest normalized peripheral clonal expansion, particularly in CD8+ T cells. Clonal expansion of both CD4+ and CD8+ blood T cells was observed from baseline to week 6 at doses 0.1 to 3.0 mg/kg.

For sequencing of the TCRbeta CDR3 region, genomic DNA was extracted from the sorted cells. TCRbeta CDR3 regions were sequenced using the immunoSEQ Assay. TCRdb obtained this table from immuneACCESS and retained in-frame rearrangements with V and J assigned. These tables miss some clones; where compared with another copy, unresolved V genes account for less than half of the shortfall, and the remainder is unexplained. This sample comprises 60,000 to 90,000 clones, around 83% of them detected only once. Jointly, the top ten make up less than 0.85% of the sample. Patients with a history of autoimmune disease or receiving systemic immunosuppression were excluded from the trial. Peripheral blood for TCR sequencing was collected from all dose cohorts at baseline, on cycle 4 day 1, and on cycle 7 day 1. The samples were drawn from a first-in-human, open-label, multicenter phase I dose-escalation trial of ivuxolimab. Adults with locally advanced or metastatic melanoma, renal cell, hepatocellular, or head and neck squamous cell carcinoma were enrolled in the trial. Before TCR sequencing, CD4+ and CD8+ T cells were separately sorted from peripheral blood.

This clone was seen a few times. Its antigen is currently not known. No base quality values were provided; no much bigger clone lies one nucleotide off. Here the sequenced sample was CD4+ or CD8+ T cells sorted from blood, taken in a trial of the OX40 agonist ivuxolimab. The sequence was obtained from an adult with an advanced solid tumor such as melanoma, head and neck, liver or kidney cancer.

CDR3 protein: CASRQGGSTGELFF. The sequenced DNA is TGTGCCAGTCGACAGGGAGGTAGCACCGGGGAGCTGTTTTTT. This sequence uses TRBV6-1 and TRBJ2-2; TRBD1 could be the D gene, as 7 bases match. CDR1 and CDR2 are read off the germline V gene as MNHNS and SASEGT. V is clipped by 9 bases and J by 4 bases, and the sequence between their germline boundaries is 15 bases long. CDR3 length: 14 amino acids, cysteine to phenylalanine. CDR3 DNA only is kept here, 42 bases in frame from base 1.